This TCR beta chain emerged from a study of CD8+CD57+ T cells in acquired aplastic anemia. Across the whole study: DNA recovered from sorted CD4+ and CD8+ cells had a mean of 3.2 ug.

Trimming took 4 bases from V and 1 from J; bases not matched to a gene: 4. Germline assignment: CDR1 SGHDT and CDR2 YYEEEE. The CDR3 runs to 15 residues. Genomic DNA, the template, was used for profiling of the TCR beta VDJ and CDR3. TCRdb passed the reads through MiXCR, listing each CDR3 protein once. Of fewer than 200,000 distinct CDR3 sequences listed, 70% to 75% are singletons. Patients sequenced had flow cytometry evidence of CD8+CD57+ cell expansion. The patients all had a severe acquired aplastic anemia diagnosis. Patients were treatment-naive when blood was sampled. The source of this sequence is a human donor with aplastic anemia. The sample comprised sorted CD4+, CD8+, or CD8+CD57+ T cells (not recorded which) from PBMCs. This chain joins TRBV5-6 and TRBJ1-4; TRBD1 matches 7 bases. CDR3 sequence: CASSPNRGTNEKLFF. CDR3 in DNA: TGTGCCAGCAGCCCTAACAGGGGAACTAATGAAAAACTGTTTTTT.